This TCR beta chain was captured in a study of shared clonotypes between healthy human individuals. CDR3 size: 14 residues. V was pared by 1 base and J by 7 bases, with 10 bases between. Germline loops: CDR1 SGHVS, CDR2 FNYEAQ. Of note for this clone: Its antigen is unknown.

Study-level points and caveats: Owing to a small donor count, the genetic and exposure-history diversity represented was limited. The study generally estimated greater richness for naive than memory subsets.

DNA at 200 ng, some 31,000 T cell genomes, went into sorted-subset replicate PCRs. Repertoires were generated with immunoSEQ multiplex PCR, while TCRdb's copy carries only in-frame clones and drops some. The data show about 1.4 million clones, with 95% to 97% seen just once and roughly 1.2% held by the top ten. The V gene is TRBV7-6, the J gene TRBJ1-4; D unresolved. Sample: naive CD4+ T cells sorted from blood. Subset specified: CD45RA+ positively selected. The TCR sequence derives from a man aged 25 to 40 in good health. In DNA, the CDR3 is TGTGCCAGCAGCTTAGGCTTGGAAGGTGAAAAACTGTTTTTT. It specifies CASSLGLEGEKLFF.